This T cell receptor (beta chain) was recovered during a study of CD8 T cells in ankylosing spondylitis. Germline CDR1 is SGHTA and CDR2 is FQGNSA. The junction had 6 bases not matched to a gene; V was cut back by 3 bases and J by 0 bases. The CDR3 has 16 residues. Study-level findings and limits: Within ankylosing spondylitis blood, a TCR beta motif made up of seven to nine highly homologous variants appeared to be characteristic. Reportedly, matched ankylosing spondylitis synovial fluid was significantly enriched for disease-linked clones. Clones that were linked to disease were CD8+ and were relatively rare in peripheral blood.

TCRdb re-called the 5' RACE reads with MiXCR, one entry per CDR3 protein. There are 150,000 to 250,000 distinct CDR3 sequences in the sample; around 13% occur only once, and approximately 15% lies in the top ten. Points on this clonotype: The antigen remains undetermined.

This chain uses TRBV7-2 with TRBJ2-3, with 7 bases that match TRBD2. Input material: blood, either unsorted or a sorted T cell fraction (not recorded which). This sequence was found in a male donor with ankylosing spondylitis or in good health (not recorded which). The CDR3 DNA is TGTGCCAGCAGCTTTTGGCGGGAGAGCAGCACAGATACGCAGTATTTT. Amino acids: CASSFWRESSTDTQYF. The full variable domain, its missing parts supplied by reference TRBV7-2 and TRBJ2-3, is GAGVSQSPSNKVTEKGKDVELRCDPISGHTALYWYRQSLGQGLEFLIYFQGNSAPDKSGLPSDRFSAERTGGSVSTLTIQRTQQEDSAVYLCASSFWRESSTDTQYFGPGTRLTVL.